These 27 T cell receptor beta chains were all obtained from the same sample, sequenced in a study of blood T cell repertoires in COVID-19. TCRdb's table, derived via immunoSEQ multiplex PCR, lists solely in-frame clones and lacks some. Seen here are roughly 200,000 clones, approximately 87% observed once, and the top ten hold about 6%. What was sequenced was peripheral blood. These receptor sequences come from a man in his 60s who had recovered from COVID-19.

As to this clone: A read error may produce the germline difference seen at one junction end. The CDR3 coding sequence is TGTGCCAGCAGCCTAGCGGGGGGGCCTTGGAAGACCCAGTACTTC. It specifies CASSLAGGPWKTQYF. The chain links TRBV7-2 to TRBJ2-5; 12 bases are shared with TRBD2. Looked up from germline, CDR1 is SGHTA and CDR2 is FQGNSA. The length of the CDR3 is 15 residues. Full variable domain (rest looked up from reference TRBV7-2 and TRBJ2-5): GAGVSQSPSNKVTEKGKDVELRCDPISGHTALYWYRQSLGQGLEFLIYFQGNSAPDKSGLPSDRFSAERTGGSVSTLTIQRTQQEDSAVYLCASSLAGGPWKTQYFGPGTRLLVL.

This chain uses TRBV6-5 with TRBJ1-4; D is uncertain. The CDR3 is 15 amino acids. With 8 bases removed from V and 10 bases from J, the gap between germline ends came to 23 bases. Per germline, CDR1 MNHEY and CDR2 SVGAGI. The CDR3 protein is CASSSSGPPGGKLFF. CDR3 nucleotide sequence: TGTGCCAGCTCTTCCAGCGGTCCCCCCGGAGGAAAACTGTTTTTT.

This chain links TRBV20-1 with TRBJ2-7; TRBD2 might be the D (5 bases). Germline lookup yields CDR1 DFQATT and CDR2 SNEGSKA (reference sequence). The CDR3 is 15 amino acids. V lost 3 bases to trimming and J lost 0 bases, with 15 bases between them. The DNA for the CDR3 is TGCAGTGCTAGTATGTGGCGGAGGAGCTCCTACGAGCAGTACTTC. Its protein is CSASMWRRSSYEQYF.

This clone is a singleton in its sample. The chain has TRBV19 and TRBJ1-1; the D gene is possibly TRBD1 (6 bases). The CDR3 totals 14 residues. The V end lost 4 bases, the J end lost 0 bases, and 9 bases lay between the germline ends. Germline V gene data show CDR1 as LNHDA and CDR2 as SQIVND (reference sequence). CDR3 amino acids: CASSTQGLNTEAFF. In DNA, the CDR3 is TGTGCCAGTAGTACCCAGGGGTTGAACACTGAAGCTTTCTTT.

V and J are TRBV3-1 (or the pseudogene TRBV3-2) and TRBJ1-2; possibly TRBD1 for D (6 bases). The V gene's germline CDR1 is LGHDT and CDR2 YNNKEL (reference sequence). Trimming took 6 bases from V and 1 from J, leaving 15 bases between them. There are 15 residues in the CDR3. The chain's CDR3 is CASSSPGHLNYGYTF. The CDR3 DNA follows: TGTGCCAGCAGTTCGCCGGGACACCTTAACTATGGCTACACCTTC.

The J gene is TRBJ1-2, the V gene TRBV19; no reliable D call. The CDR3 is 17 amino acids. CDR1 is LNHDA, CDR2 SQIVND, per germline (reference sequence). The V and J ends lost 2 bases and 3 bases respectively, with 19 bases between them. For the CDR3, the DNA is TGTGCCAGTAGTATACACACAGCCGTTCAAGCGGACTATGGCTACACCTTC. This codes for CASSIHTAVQADYGYTF.

The genes are TRBV28 and TRBJ2-1, with 7 bases aligning to TRBD1. CDR3 length: 15 amino acids. CDR1 MDHEN and CDR2 SYDVKM come from the germline V gene. V gave up 7 bases and J gave up 4 bases; unmatched junction bases: 10. For the CDR3, the DNA is TGTGCCAGCACAGACCGGGACAGAGTATACAATGAGCAGTTCTTC. Its protein product is CASTDRDRVYNEQFF.

The J gene is TRBJ1-5, the V gene TRBV28; D possibly corresponds to TRBD1 (6 bases). The length of the CDR3 is 14 residues. CDR1 MDHEN and CDR2 SYDVKM come from the germline V gene. V gave up 5 bases and J gave up 3 bases, with 11 bases separating them. The CDR3 loop is CASSEDRNNQPQHF. CDR3 in DNA: TGTGCCAGCAGTGAGGACAGAAACAATCAGCCCCAGCATTTT.

The chain couples TRBV7-6 to TRBJ1-5, with 7 positions matching TRBD1. From germline, CDR1 is SGHVS and CDR2 FNYEAQ. The CDR3 has 17 residues. V dropped 5 bases and J dropped 0; count of bases not matched to a gene: 10. CDR3 sequence (DNA): TGTGCCAGCAGCGGGTACAGGGGAGAGTATAGCAATCAGCCCCAGCATTTT. Translated, it gives CASSGYRGEYSNQPQHF.

This clone was observed a single time. The V call is TRBV9, the J call TRBJ2-2; 10 bases fit TRBD2. The V gene's germline CDR1 is SGDLS and CDR2 YYNGEE. V dropped 0 bases and J dropped 0; count of bases not matched to a gene: 5. The length of the CDR3 is 18 residues. CDR3 protein: CASSVALAGSANTGELFF. The CDR3 DNA follows: TGTGCCAGCAGCGTAGCACTAGCGGGAAGCGCGAACACCGGGGAGCTGTTTTTT.

The chain links TRBV1 to TRBJ1-5. TRBV1 is a pseudogene locus. This CDR3 is built from 14 residues. The CDR3, as DNA: TGCACCAGCAGCCAGGAGGATGTCGGTCAGCCCCAGCATTTT. Translation: CTSSQEDVGQPQHF.

V is TRBV19 and J is TRBJ2-1; TRBD2 matches 10 bases. The CDR3 covers 15 residues. V lost 6 bases, J lost 5 bases, and 7 bases stayed unmatched. Germline CDR1 and CDR2: LNHDA and SQIVND (reference sequence). This CDR3 is CASREREGIHNEQFF. In DNA, the CDR3 is TGTGCCAGTAGGGAGCGGGAGGGCATTCACAATGAGCAGTTCTTC.

This chain connects TRBV30 to TRBJ1-1, with a weak D call TRBD1 (6 bases). V lost 0 bases and J 1 base, leaving 18 bases between the germline ends. Germline CDR1 GTSNPN, CDR2 SVGIG (reference sequence). The CDR3 sequence is 17 residues long. The CDR3 DNA reads TGTGCCTGGAGTGTGGTGTTTCGGACAGCGACGAACACTGAAGCTTTCTTT. Translated: CAWSVVFRTATNTEAFF.

The chain joins TRBV27 to TRBJ2-7; a weak D match, TRBD2 (5 bases). This CDR3 spans 15 amino acids. Germline-derived CDR1 and CDR2 are MNHEY and SMNVEV (reference sequence). V was shortened by 0 bases and J by 6 bases, with 15 bases between the two germline ends. The CDR3 DNA reads as TGTGCCAGCAGTTTATCAGGGCAGAGGGTAAGCGAGCAGTACTTC. This encodes CASSLSGQRVSEQYF.

The rearrangement links TRBV9 to TRBJ1-1; D might be TRBD1 (5 bases). The germline V gene has CDR1 SGDLS and CDR2 YYNGEE. This CDR3 region has 14 residues. Trimming removed 4 bases from V and 4 bases from J, with 14 bases in between. The CDR3 reads CASSRGVTVTEAFF. Here the CDR3 DNA reads TGTGCCAGCAGCCGGGGGGTGACGGTCACTGAAGCTTTCTTT. The entire variable domain, with the rest obtained from reference TRBV9 and TRBJ1-1, is as follows: DSGVTQTPKHLITATGQRVTLRCSPRSGDLSVYWYQQSLDQGLQFLIQYYNGEERAKGNILERFSAQQFPDLHSELNLSSLELGDSALYFCASSRGVTVTEAFFGQGTRLTVV.

This clone was seen just once. The CDR3 DNA reads TGTGCCAGCAGCGGGCCGGGCTACAATGAGCAGTTCTTC. This translates into CASSGPGYNEQFF. J is TRBJ2-1 and V is TRBV9; no firm D call. Per germline, CDR1 SGDLS and CDR2 YYNGEE. This CDR3 region has 13 residues. With 3 bases removed from V and 3 bases from J, the gap between germline ends came to 7 bases.

The V gene is TRBV6-4, the J gene TRBJ1-2; 12 nucleotides line up with TRBD1. V shed 6 bases and J 7 bases; nucleotides not matched to a gene: 6. The CDR3 spans 14 residues. Germline lookup yields CDR1 MRHNA and CDR2 SNTAGT. DNA of the CDR3: TGTGCCAGCAGGATGGGACAGGGGGCTGGTGGCTACACCTTC. Protein sequence: CASRMGQGAGGYTF.

The chain uses TRBV7-3 and TRBJ2-7; 14 bases are shared with TRBD2. The CDR3 sequence is 16 residues long. V was pared by 4 bases and J by 3 bases, with 5 bases of the junction left unmatched. Germline V CDR1 and CDR2: SGHTA, FQGTGA. CDR3 coding DNA: TGTGCCAGCAGCTCTGGGACTAGCGGGGGCATCTACGAGCAGTACTTC. Its protein is CASSSGTSGGIYEQYF.

This clone was found once. V gene TRBV7-8 combines with J gene TRBJ1-4, with D possibly TRBD1 on 5 matching bases. From germline, CDR1 is SGHVS and CDR2 FQNEAQ. Trimming left V 5 bases short and J 0 bases short, with 13 bases between. CDR3 length: 16 residues. In DNA, the CDR3 is TGTGCCAGCAGCCCCTTGCGGGACTCAACTAATGAAAAACTGTTTTTT. Protein sequence: CASSPLRDSTNEKLFF.

The rearrangement joins TRBV7-8 to TRBJ2-1, with 12 bases identical to TRBD2. The CDR3 is 16 residues long. Germline trimming cut 5 bases from V and 2 bases from J; bases unmatched to any gene: 4. Germline-derived CDR1 and CDR2 are SGHVS and FQNEAQ. CDR3 DNA: TGTGCCAGCAGCCCTAGCGGGAGGGGAACCTACAATGAGCAGTTCTTC. It yields the protein CASSPSGRGTYNEQFF.

The J gene is TRBJ1-2, the V gene TRBV7-9; TRBD1 aligns across 8 bases. From germline, CDR1 is SEHNR and CDR2 FQNEAQ (reference sequence). The V gene end was trimmed by 1 base and the J gene end by 8 bases; junction bases not matched to a gene: 9. The CDR3 sequence is 15 residues long. CDR3 in DNA: TGTGCCAGCAGCTTAGATAGGGGACAGGACGAGGGCTACACCTTC. This encodes CASSLDRGQDEGYTF.

The chain employs TRBV6-6 and TRBJ2-1; 11 nucleotides align to TRBD2. The CDR3 is made up of 15 amino acids. Germline assignment: CDR1 MNHNY and CDR2 SVGAGI (reference sequence). V dropped 6 bases and J dropped 3; count of bases not matched to a gene: 4. The chain's CDR3 is CASRVLAGGYNEQFF. In DNA, the CDR3 is TGTGCCAGCAGGGTTCTAGCGGGAGGCTACAATGAGCAGTTCTTC.

This clone is a singleton in its sample. V and J are TRBV25-1 and TRBJ1-1, with TRBD1 matching over 9 bases. The length of the CDR3 is 15 residues. Looked up from germline, CDR1 is MGHDK and CDR2 is SYGVNS. V was pared by 2 bases and J by 4 bases, with 5 bases of the junction left unmatched. CDR3 amino acids: CASSEQQGAGTEAFF. The CDR3 DNA follows: TGTGCCAGCAGTGAACAACAGGGGGCGGGCACTGAAGCTTTCTTT.

This rearrangement joins TRBV24-1 to TRBJ2-5; D is perhaps TRBD2 (6 bases). Trimming shortened V by 2 bases and J by 6 bases, and 15 bases separated the two germline ends. This CDR3 is 15 amino acids long. Germline-derived CDR1 and CDR2 are KGHDR and SFDVKD. The CDR3 DNA reads as TGTGCCACCAGTGATTCCGGGACTCAGAGCAAGACCCAGTACTTC. Amino acid sequence: CATSDSGTQSKTQYF.

The DNA for the CDR3 is TGTGCCAGCAGAAGTACCGGGACAGGGGTTATGGCCGGGGAGCTGTTTTTT. Protein: CASRSTGTGVMAGELFF. The chain employs TRBV7-9 and TRBJ2-2; TRBD1 aligns across 10 bases. V was pared by 6 bases and J by 6 bases, with 13 bases of the junction left unmatched. This CDR3 has 17 amino acids. From germline, CDR1 is SEHNR and CDR2 FQNEAQ (reference sequence).

This clone was recorded only once. CDR3 DNA: TGTGCCAGTGCACCCCAGGCGGGGTCCTACGAGCAGTACTTC. It encodes CASAPQAGSYEQYF. This chain connects TRBV19 to TRBJ2-7; tentatively, D is TRBD2 (6 bases). This CDR3 is built from 14 residues. The V gene lost 8 bases and the J gene lost 1 base, with 15 bases spanning the gap. Germline values: CDR1 LNHDA, CDR2 SQIVND (reference sequence).

This clone was counted only a few times. This chain connects TRBV6-2 or TRBV6-3 to TRBJ2-1, with TRBD1 matching 10 bases. V gave up 2 bases and J gave up 9 bases; unmatched junction bases: 7. The CDR3 is made up of 15 amino acids. Germline assignment: CDR1 MNHEY and CDR2 SVGEGT. The CDR3 bases are TGTGCCAGCAGTTACCCCAGACAGGGGGCTGTTGAGCAGTTCTTC. Translated: CASSYPRQGAVEQFF.